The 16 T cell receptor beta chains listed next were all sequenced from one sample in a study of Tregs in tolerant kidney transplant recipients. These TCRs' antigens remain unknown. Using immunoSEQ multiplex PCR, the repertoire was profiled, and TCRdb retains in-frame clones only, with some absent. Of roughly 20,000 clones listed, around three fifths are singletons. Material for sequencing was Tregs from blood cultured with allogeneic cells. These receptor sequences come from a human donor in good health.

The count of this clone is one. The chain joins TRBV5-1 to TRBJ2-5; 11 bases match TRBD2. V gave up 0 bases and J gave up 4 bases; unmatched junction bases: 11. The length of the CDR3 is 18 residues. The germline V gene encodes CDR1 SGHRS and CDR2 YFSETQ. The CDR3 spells CASSLASSGRIGIETQYF. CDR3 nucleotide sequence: TGCGCCAGCAGCTTGGCGTCTAGCGGGAGGATAGGGATAGAGACCCAGTACTTC.

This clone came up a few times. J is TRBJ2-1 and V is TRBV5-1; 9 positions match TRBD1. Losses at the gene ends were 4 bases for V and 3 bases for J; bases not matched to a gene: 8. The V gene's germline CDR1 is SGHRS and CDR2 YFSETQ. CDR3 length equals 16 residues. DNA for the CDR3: TGCGCCAGCAGCGGGGGACAGGGCCTTCGCTACAATGAGCAGTTCTTC. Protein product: CASSGGQGLRYNEQFF.

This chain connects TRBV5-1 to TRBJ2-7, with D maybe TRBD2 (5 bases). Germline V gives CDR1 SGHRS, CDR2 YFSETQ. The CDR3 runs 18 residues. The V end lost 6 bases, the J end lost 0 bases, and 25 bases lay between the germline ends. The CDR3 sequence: CASKRVGGGTASSYEQYF. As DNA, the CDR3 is TGCGCCAGCAAAAGGGTCGGAGGTGGCACCGCGAGCTCCTACGAGCAGTACTTC.

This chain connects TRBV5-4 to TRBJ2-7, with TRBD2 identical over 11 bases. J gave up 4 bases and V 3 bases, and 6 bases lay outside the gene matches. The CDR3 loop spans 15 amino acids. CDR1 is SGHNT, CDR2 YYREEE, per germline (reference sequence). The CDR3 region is CASSSGTSGSYEQYF. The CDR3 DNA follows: TGTGCCAGCAGCTCCGGGACTAGCGGAAGTTACGAGCAGTACTTC.

This CDR3 is CASSLEGRTSGNTIYF. CDR3 DNA: TGCGCCAGCAGCTTGGAGGGGAGGACTTCTGGAAACACCATATATTTT. The chain combines TRBV5-1 with TRBJ1-3, with D perhaps TRBD1 (5 bases). The germline V and J ends were trimmed by 0 bases and 1 base, with 11 bases remaining between them. CDR1 and CDR2 (germline): SGHRS, YFSETQ. This CDR3 has 16 amino acids.

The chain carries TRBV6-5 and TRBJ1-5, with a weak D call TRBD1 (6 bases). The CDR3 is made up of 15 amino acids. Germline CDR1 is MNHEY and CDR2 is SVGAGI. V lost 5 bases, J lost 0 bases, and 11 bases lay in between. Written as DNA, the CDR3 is TGTGCCAGCAGTCAACAGGGATCTAGCAATCAGCCCCAGCATTTT. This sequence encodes CASSQQGSSNQPQHF.

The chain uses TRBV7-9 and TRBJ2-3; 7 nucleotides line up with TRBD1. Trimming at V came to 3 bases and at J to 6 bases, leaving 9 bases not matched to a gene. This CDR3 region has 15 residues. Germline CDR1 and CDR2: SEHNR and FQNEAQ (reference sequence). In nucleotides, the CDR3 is TGTGCCAGCAGCTTGATTTACGGACAGGCGGATACGCAGTATTTT. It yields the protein CASSLIYGQADTQYF.

The CDR3: CASSLPTGRAFF. DNA for the CDR3: TGTGCCAGCAGTCTTCCGACAGGGCGAGCTTTCTTT. The rearrangement joins TRBV27 to TRBJ1-1; TRBD1 agrees at 7 bases. Trimming at V came to 5 bases and at J to 10 bases, leaving 7 bases not matched to a gene. The CDR3 runs to 12 residues. CDR1 and CDR2 from the germline V gene are MNHEY and SMNVEV (reference sequence).

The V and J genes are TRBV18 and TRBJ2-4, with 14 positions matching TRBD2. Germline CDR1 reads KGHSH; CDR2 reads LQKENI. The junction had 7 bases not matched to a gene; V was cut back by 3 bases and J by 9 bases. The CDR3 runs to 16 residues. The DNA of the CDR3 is TGTGCCAGCTCACCGACTAGCGGGGGGGTCATGAGCATTCAGTACTTC. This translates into CASSPTSGGVMSIQYF.

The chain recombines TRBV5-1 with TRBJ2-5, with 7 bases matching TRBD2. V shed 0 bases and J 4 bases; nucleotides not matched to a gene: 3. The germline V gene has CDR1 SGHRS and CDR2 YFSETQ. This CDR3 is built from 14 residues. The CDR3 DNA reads TGCGCCAGCAGCTTGGTGGGGGGGTCAGAGACCCAGTACTTC. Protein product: CASSLVGGSETQYF.

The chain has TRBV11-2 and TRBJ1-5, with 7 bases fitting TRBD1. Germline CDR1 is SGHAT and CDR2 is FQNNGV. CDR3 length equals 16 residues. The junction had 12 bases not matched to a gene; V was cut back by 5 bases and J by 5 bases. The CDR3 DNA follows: TGTGCCAGCAGCCCAACTAACAGGGGTTCCCATCAGCCCCAGCATTTT. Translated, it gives CASSPTNRGSHQPQHF.

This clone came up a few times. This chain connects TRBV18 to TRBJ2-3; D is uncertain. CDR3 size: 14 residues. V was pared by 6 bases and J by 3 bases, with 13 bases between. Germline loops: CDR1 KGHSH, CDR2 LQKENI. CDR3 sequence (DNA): TGTGCCAGCTCCCCCGGTGCGCTGACAGATACGCAGTATTTT. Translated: CASSPGALTDTQYF.

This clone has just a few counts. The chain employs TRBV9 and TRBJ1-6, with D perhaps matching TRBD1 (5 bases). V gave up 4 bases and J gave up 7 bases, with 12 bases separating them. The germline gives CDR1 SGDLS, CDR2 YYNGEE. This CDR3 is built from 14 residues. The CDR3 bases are TGTGCCAGCAGCCCCCAGGCAGGGAATTCACCCCTCCACTTT. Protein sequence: CASSPQAGNSPLHF.

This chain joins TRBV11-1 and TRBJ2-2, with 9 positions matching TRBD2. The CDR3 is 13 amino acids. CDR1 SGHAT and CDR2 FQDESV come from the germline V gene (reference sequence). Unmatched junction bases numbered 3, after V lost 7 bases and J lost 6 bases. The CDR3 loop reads CASKIAGAGELFF. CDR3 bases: TGTGCCAGCAAGATAGCGGGAGCCGGGGAGCTGTTTTTT.

CDR3 region: CASSFWGRKDEQYF. Here the CDR3 DNA reads TGTGCCAGCAGCTTTTGGGGGAGGAAGGACGAGCAGTACTTC. The chain combines TRBV7-9 with TRBJ2-7; the D gene is possibly TRBD2 (6 bases). Per germline, CDR1 SEHNR and CDR2 FQNEAQ (reference sequence). V lost 3 bases to trimming and J lost 5 bases, with 14 bases between them. The CDR3 runs to 14 residues.

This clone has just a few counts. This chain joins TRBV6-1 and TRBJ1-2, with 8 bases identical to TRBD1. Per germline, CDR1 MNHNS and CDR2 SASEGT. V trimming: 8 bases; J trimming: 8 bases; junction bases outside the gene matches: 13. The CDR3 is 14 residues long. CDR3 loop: CASGLGQGSRGYTF. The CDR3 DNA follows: TGTGCCAGCGGATTAGGACAGGGATCACGGGGCTACACCTTC.